This TCR beta chain came from a study of T cell changes during pregnancy in multiple sclerosis. Germline CDR1 is SGHAT and CDR2 is FQNNGV. V gave up 1 base and J gave up 5 bases; unmatched junction bases: 8. This CDR3 has 17 amino acids. TCRdb's copy holds only in-frame clones and misses some; the assay was immunoSEQ multiplex PCR. Here the sample spans tens of thousands of clones, approximately 92% being singletons. This receptor was identified in a female donor with multiple sclerosis, enrolled in a pregnancy study. Sequences were derived from peripheral blood, sampled in the first trimester of pregnancy. The V call is TRBV11-2, the J call TRBJ2-7, with 13 nucleotides matching TRBD2. DNA for the CDR3: TGTGCCAGCAGCTTAGTCCCTCCGGGACTAGCGGGAAACGAGCAGTACTTC. Amino acids: CASSLVPPGLAGNEQYF.